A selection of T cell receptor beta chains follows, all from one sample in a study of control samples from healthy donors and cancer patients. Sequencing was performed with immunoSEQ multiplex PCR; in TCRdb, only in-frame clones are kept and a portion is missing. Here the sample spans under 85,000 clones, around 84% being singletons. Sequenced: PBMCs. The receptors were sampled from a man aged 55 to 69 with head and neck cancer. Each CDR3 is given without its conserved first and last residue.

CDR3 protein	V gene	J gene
ASSLMMNTEAF	TRBV11-3	TRBJ1-1
ASSSVRDKRGGYT	TRBV19	TRBJ1-2
ASSQDGGLGNQPQH	TRBV4-1	TRBJ1-5
SVDHIGGRGTDTQY	TRBV29-1	TRBJ2-3
ASSLLTGRVQY	TRBV4-1	TRBJ2-4
ASTPSGTDTQY	TRBV19	TRBJ2-3
ASSIVGREETQY	TRBV19	TRBJ2-5
ASSTNRGKRPSGYT	TRBV21-1	TRBJ1-2
ASRGTGRTQY	TRBV30	TRBJ2-5
ASSDGRLTSNTEAF	TRBV10-2	TRBJ1-1
AWGRGALGNSPLH	TRBV30	TRBJ1-6
ASSIRLAGGLPNEQF	TRBV27	TRBJ2-1
ASSTRDGQSSPLH	TRBV27	TRBJ1-6
ASSDGTSGRSDEQF	TRBV10-1	TRBJ2-1
ASSLWGDVIYGYT	TRBV7-2	TRBJ1-2
ASSQVLARSSYEQY	TRBV4-2	TRBJ2-7
ASSLGGGGAF	TRBV21-1	TRBJ1-1
ASSHTGGEPQH	TRBV6-6	TRBJ1-5
ASSVRLAAYNEQF	TRBV27	TRBJ2-1
ASSLLLYEQY	TRBV28	TRBJ2-7
ASSRDFSYEQY	TRBV2	TRBJ2-7
ASSLRSAGANQPQH	TRBV2	TRBJ1-5
ASSPGTFTNTEAF	TRBV5-1	TRBJ1-1
SVELQGRDEQF	TRBV29-1	TRBJ2-1
ASSKQGYEQY	TRBV19	TRBJ2-7
ATSDYASGRAIDTQY	TRBV24-1	TRBJ2-3
ASSRRDGSNYGYT	TRBV7-8	TRBJ1-2
ASSFLGALRETQY	TRBV5-6	TRBJ2-5
ATSAPGNYGYT	TRBV24-1	TRBJ1-2
AWSWAGVVTGELF	TRBV30	TRBJ2-2
ASSELGLGAQYYEQY	TRBV2	TRBJ2-7
ASSLMHPKLLADTQY	TRBV3-1/TRBV3-2	TRBJ2-3
ASSLGVSGTGETQY	TRBV5-1	TRBJ2-5
ASSSYKSSGAF	TRBV27	TRBJ1-1
ASSLETGVKNSPLH	TRBV5-1	TRBJ1-6
ASSLEGLGFYNEQF	TRBV7-9	TRBJ2-1
ASSFTSEGTEQY	TRBV11-1	TRBJ2-7
ASSQSVRQGRKSYEQY	TRBV23-1	TRBJ2-7
ASSDQGWANQPQH	TRBV19	TRBJ1-5
ASSSGPRSGTEAF	TRBV5-1	TRBJ1-1
ASSFSGGGAYEQF	TRBV5-1	TRBJ2-1
ASSLVNGQRGYT	TRBV7-9	TRBJ1-2
ASRPTGLNYGYT	TRBV2	TRBJ1-2
ASSGSWETQY	TRBV3-1/TRBV3-2	TRBJ2-5
ASSFHLIRRIQETQY	TRBV4-1	TRBJ2-5
ASSLTLTGNTEAF	TRBV5-1	TRBJ1-1
ARRNGPGTGGNEQY	TRBV5-3	TRBJ2-7
ASSDSGLANTGELF	TRBV6-1	TRBJ2-2
ASSLTREQY	TRBV7-9	TRBJ2-7
ATSITRGRPNSPLH	TRBV15	TRBJ1-6
ASSTTTSGRRNEQF	TRBV19	TRBJ2-1
ASIRSGRGRLETQY	TRBV11-2	TRBJ2-5
ASTMRGATNTGELF	TRBV5-1	TRBJ2-2
AWRQTGNYGYT	TRBV30	TRBJ1-2
ASRQVGNEKLF	TRBV28	TRBJ1-4
ASSVRDPMNTEAF	TRBV5-1	TRBJ1-1
ASRKRGTSGSEY	TRBV6-5	TRBJ2-7
ASSPRLAGAEQY	TRBV27	TRBJ2-7
ASSYSGLRTDTQY	TRBV6-5	TRBJ2-3
ASSLSPRTGGHTYEQY	TRBV7-9	TRBJ2-7